The clone carrying this T cell receptor (beta chain) was counted once. As processed by the authors: Reference gene primer amplification yielded estimated nucleated cell counts. Using immunoSEQ multiplex PCR, the repertoire was profiled, and TCRdb retains in-frame clones only, with some absent. V, J and clone size are taken as reported in that table, and D and trimming were inferred from the DNA itself. The top ten hold less than 7.5% of the sample, which has hundreds of thousands of clones, approximately 80% seen once. This entry is derived from a study of blood T cell repertoires in COVID-19. Study context: Samples taken during acute and convalescent COVID-19 were collected in the United States, Italy and Spain. T cells, B-cell-depleted T cells, or PBMCs provided the cDNA or gDNA that served as material.

V was pared by 6 bases and J by 1 base, with 4 bases of the junction left unmatched. This CDR3 is built from 14 residues. The V gene's germline CDR1 is MDHEN and CDR2 SYDVKM. The J gene is TRBJ2-5, the V gene TRBV28, with 8 positions matching TRBD1. The source of this sequence is a woman aged 45-65 years with acute or convalescent COVID-19. The source material was peripheral blood. The CDR3 DNA follows: TGTGCCAGCAGGAGACAGGGGCGCCAAGAGACCCAGTACTTC. It yields the protein CASRRQGRQETQYF.